Presented here are 5 T cell receptor beta chains from one specimen sequenced in a study of glioma-infiltrating T cells. TCR alpha and beta CDR3 regions were amplified from RNA using iRepertoire nested multiplex PCR. TCRdb passed the multiplex PCR reads through MiXCR, listing each CDR3 protein once. The sample has under 150,000 distinct CDR3 sequences, 20% to 25% seen once. The sequenced material came from glioma tissue, nonneoplastic brain tissue, or PBMCs (not recorded which). These receptors all stem from a human donor with low-grade glioma or glioblastoma, undergoing nonglioma brain surgery, or in good health (not recorded which).

In this sample, this clonotype turned up a few times. The rearrangement joins TRBV7-9 to TRBJ2-5; possible D gene TRBD1, 6 bases. Germline loops: CDR1 SEHNR, CDR2 FQNEAQ (reference sequence). V shed 1 base and J shed 2 bases, with 8 bases lying between them. The CDR3 is 14 amino acids. The CDR3 loop is CASSLGTAQETQYF. In DNA, the CDR3 is TGTGCCAGCAGCTTAGGGACAGCTCAAGAGACCCAGTACTTC.

The chain has TRBV7-3 and TRBJ2-5; the match to TRBD2 covers 8 bases. The germline V gene has CDR1 SGHTA and CDR2 FQGTGA. The CDR3 loop spans 14 amino acids. Trimming removed 4 bases from V and 5 bases from J; junction bases left unmatched: 6. The CDR3 nucleotides read TGTGCCAGCAGCTCGGGACTAGGGGTGGAGACCCAGTACTTC. Protein sequence: CASSSGLGVETQYF.

This clonotype occurred a few times. The CDR3 protein is CASSSIIGTGDNEQFF. The CDR3 nucleotides are TGTGCCAGCAGCTCCATTATCGGGACAGGGGACAATGAGCAGTTCTTC. The V call is TRBV7-2, the J call TRBJ2-1; 10 positions match TRBD1. Trimming took 4 bases from V and 5 from J; bases not matched to a gene: 8. The CDR3 runs to 16 residues. The germline CDR1 and CDR2 sequences are SGHTA and FQGNSA.

A few counts support this clonotype. The V and J genes are TRBV6-5 and TRBJ2-4, with 7 bases lining up with TRBD1. With 8 bases clipped from V and 4 bases from J, the junction kept 8 bases outside the gene matches. The CDR3 totals 14 residues. Germline CDR1 reads MNHEY; CDR2 reads SVGAGI. CDR3 residues: CASGGPGQKNIQYF. The CDR3 coding sequence is TGTGCCAGCGGGGGCCCGGGACAGAAAAACATTCAGTACTTC.

The J gene is TRBJ1-2, the V gene TRBV16; D not certain. Germline lookup yields CDR1 KGHSY and CDR2 FQNENV. V lost 1 base, J lost 4 bases, and 13 bases lay in between. The CDR3 is made up of 15 amino acids. The CDR3 loop reads CASSQFGEFGYGYTF. DNA of the CDR3: TGTGCCAGCAGCCAATTCGGGGAGTTCGGCTATGGCTACACCTTC.